One T cell receptor beta chain is described in this entry. The clone's antigen remains unknown. One base away there is no much larger clone; base qualities are not given. This specimen comes from a study of blood T cell repertoires in COVID-19 (dated by TCRdb to 2020 to 2021). Notes on the research overall: Samples covering the acute and convalescent phases of COVID-19 were provided by collaborators in the United States, Italy and Spain. Subjects who had been exposed to COVID-19, were actively infected with it, or had recovered from it provided the deeply sampled blood TCRbeta repertoires that made up the dataset. The samples were drawn from two sources: the first 160 participants of the ongoing ImmuneRACE study, and 1,254 subjects contributed by 6 global collaborators. Where HLA class I and class II types were available, the types were taken from metadata supplied by the sample provider, not from assay-based typing. The repertoires were released in a freely available public database intended as a resource for research on the immune response to SARS-CoV-2. The prospective study material was composed of cDNA or gDNA derived from T cells, B-cell-depleted T cells, or PBMCs. The sample metadata nearly always contained a de-identified subject ID, COVID-19 status, age in years and sex.

Findings and caveats that apply to the study as a whole: How much clinical and demographic metadata was included differed by source and by participant, and the metadata was provided uncurated.

The collaborating institutions used their own protocols to collect whole blood in K2EDTA tubes. For TCRbeta analysis, collaborators shipped samples in one of three forms: frozen whole blood, isolated PBMCs, or DNA extracted from either of those sample types. V ends up 3 bases short and J 7 bases short, with an unmatched junction base count of 5. Via the germline V gene, CDR1 is KGHSH and CDR2 LQKENI. CDR3 length: 14 amino acids, cysteine to phenylalanine. Just CDR3 DNA is preserved here, 42 bases in frame from base 1. The immunoSEQ Assay, a bias-controlled multiplex PCR, was used to amplify TCRbeta CDR3 regions from genomic DNA. As for the original processing: Within the assay, amplification of reference gene primers was used to estimate how many nucleated cells each sample contained. To quantify the absolute abundance of each unique TCRbeta CDR3 rearrangement, sequence reads were collapsed and filtered. For each sample, productive Simpson clonality was calculated by taking the square root of Simpson's diversity index across productive rearrangements. Imported from immuneACCESS, the table was reduced by TCRdb to in-frame sequences with V and J called. These copies leave out some clones; in studies compared against another copy, an unresolved V gene accounts for under half, and the cause of the remainder is not known. V and J calls and clone size follow that table, whereas D and trimming were derived from the DNA. The sample includes around 300,000 clones, with 65% to 85% observed a single time. In total, the top ten clones hold approximately 3.1% of the sample.

Source material: peripheral blood. The chain uses TRBV18 and TRBJ2-1; TRBD2 agrees with 8 junctional bases. The source of this sequence is a man aged 30-40 years with active or convalescent COVID-19. The CDR3 reads CASSPREERNEQFF. The sequenced DNA: TGTGCCAGCTCACCGCGGGAGGAAAGGAATGAGCAGTTCTTC.